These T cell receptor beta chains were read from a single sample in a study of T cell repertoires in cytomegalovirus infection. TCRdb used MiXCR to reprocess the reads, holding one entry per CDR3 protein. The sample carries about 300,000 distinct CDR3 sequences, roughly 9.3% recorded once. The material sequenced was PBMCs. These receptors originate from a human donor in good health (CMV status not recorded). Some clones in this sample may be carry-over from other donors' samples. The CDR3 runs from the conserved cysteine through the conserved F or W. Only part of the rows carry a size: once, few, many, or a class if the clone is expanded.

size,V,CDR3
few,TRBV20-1,CSARDLTGTGNTIYF
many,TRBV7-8,CASGGDRENSPLHF
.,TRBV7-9,CASSLIGANVLTF
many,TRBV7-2,CASRYPGQSYNEQFF
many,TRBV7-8,CASSLGRAGIAKNIQYF
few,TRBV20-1,CSATGTVSQETQYF
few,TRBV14,CASSRYRGGYTF
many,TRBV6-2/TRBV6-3,CASSYSPAGGYNEQFF
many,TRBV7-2,CASSFGRFYGYTF
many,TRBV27,CASSLTGPSPLHF
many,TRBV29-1,CSVARGGDSFLYEQYF
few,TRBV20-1,CSARPTRQSFYNEQFF
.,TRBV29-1,CSGTAYNEQFF
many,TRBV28,CASSLLSPGDLGTQYF
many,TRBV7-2,CASSFNPGSNYGYTF
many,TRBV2,CASRGEEAFF
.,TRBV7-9,CASSPMDRGPYQPQHF
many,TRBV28,CASSFLRSNQPQHF
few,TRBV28,CASSTRDGNYGYTF
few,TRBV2,CASSPGTAPRSSYNEQFF
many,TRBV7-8,CASSPQGARAGANVLTF
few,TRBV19,CASSIGRQVMNTEAFF
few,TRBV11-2,CASSPPIGQGTQYF
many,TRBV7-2,CASSLGEQHHGYTF
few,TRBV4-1,CASSQGSPLRGNEQFF
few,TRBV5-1,CASSWGGTGINNEQFF
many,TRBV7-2,CASSFGIIQPQHF
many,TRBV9,CASSSGLGLTNEQFF
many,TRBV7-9,CASSPSGGPNTGELFF
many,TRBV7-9,CASTLNLGGGEQFF
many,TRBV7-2,CASSLPPAGEDTF
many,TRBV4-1,CASSQGKSASTGELFF
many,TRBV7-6,CASSLGQFTGELFF
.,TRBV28,CASSLKGGRETQYF
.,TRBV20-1,CSARDPRPTDTQYF
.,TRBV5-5,CASSFRTGGRTDTQYF
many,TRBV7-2,CASSLDRGNQPQHF
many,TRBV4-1,CASSRGGDTGELFF
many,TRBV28,CASISTQNSPLHF
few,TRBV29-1,CSVEDPPGGGGYTF
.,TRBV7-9,CASSRGQNSEKLFF
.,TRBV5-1,CASSREFSYEQYF
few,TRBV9,CASSETGFELFF
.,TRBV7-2,CASSGTQGNQPLHF
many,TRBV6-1,CASSEVSGGGRYGYTF
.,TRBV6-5,CASSYSPDRAKTGELFF
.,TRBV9,CASRGTTGTHLNTGELFF
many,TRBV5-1,CASSLPTSVMNTGELFF
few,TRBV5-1,CASSKGAGEEETQYF
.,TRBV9,CASSVDNYGYTF
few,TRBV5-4,CASSLKRESNNEQFF
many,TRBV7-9,CASSFRLGGAPSYNEQFF
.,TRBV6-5,CASSRKEGADSTQYF
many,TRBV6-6,CASSYVETSAKQFF